This T cell receptor (beta chain) was identified in a study of cytomegalovirus exposure and HLA in healthy donors. Study-wide findings and caveats: Reports showed the classifier diagnosing cytomegalovirus status with high specificity and sensitivity.

The count of this clone is one. Antigen: not known. At one end, the junction sequence differs from germline, possibly due to a read error. 13 Jbeta primers and 60 Vbeta primers were used for the PCR. Sequencing was performed with immunoSEQ multiplex PCR; in TCRdb, only in-frame clones are kept and a portion is missing. Found here are some 160,000 clones, roughly four fifths of them singletons; the top ten hold around 8%. In germline, CDR1 is SEHNR, CDR2 FQNEAQ (reference sequence). The CDR3 runs to 18 residues. The source is a male donor in good health and CMV-seropositive. V gene TRBV7-9 combines with J gene TRBJ1-3; 7 bases line up with TRBD1. Sequencing used PBMCs. The CDR3 DNA is TGTTCCAGCAGCTTAGATCTAATGAGGGGGCGAACTGGAAACACCATATATTTT. Encoded protein: CSSSLDLMRGRTGNTIYF.